This TCR beta chain was observed in a study of CD8+CD57+ T cells in acquired aplastic anemia. Across the whole study: The sorted CD4+ and CD8+ cells yielded an average around 3.4 ug of DNA. Healthy donors gave 10 million or so reads on average for CD4+ cells. The study, taken as a whole, reports: Patients and healthy controls showed no significant CD8+ Simpson's diversity difference. Between patients and controls, about 30 CD8+ CDR3 sequences were found in common.

This clonotype was found many times. Antigen specificity is unknown. Per the germline V gene, CDR1 is SQVTM and CDR2 is ANQGSEA. The CDR3 runs 13 residues. V shed 2 bases and J shed 1 base, with 6 bases lying between them. The study profiled TCR beta VDJ and CDR3 using genomic DNA as template. TCRdb processed the reads anew with MiXCR; each CDR3 protein has one entry. The table includes around 190,000 distinct CDR3 sequences, 54% detected once. Material for sequencing was sorted CD4+, CD8+, or CD8+CD57+ T cells (not recorded which) from PBMCs. V is TRBV29-1 and J is TRBJ2-1; D might be TRBD1 (5 bases). The origin of this receptor is a human donor in good health, serving as a control. In nucleotides, the CDR3 is TGCAGCGTTGAACAGGGATCCTACAATGAGCAGTTCTTC. Protein product: CSVEQGSYNEQFF.